This T cell receptor beta chain was sequenced in a study of blood T cell repertoires in COVID-19. Profiled with immunoSEQ multiplex PCR; TCRdb holds only in-frame clones, not every one. The data contain tens of thousands of clones, roughly 90% of them singletons. The CDR3 totals 14 residues. J lost 4 bases, V lost 1 base, and 3 bases had no gene match. Germline CDR1 GTSNPN, CDR2 SVGIG (reference sequence). Source material: peripheral blood. The TCR originated in a human donor in a cohort sampled during active COVID-19. The rearrangement joins TRBV30 to TRBJ2-3, with 9 positions matching TRBD1. Written as DNA, the CDR3 is TGTGCCTGGAGTGGGACAGGGGTACCAGATACGCAGTATTTT. This encodes CAWSGTGVPDTQYF.